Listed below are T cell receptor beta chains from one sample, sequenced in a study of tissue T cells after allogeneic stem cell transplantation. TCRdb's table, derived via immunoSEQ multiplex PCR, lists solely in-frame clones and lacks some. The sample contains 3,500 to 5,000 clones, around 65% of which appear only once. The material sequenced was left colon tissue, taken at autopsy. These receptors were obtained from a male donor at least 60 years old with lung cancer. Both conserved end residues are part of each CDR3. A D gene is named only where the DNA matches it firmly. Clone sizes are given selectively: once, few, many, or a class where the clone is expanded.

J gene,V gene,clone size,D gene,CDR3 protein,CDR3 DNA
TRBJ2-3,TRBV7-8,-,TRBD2,CASSLGFGTSGVNTQYF,TGTGCCAGCAGCTTAGGTTTCGGGACTAGCGGAGTTAATACGCAGTATTTT
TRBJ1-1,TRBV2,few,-,CASRGFPNTEAFF,TGTGCCAGCAGGGGCTTCCCGAACACTGAAGCTTTCTTT
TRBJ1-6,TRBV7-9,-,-,CASSLGEGYSPLHF,TGTGCCAGCAGCTTAGGGGAGGGGTATTCACCCCTCCACTTT
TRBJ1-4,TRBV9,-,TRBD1,CASSGRGTGGVLNEKLFF,TGTGCCAGCAGCGGGCGTGGGACAGGGGGGGTTCTTAATGAAAAACTGTTTTTT
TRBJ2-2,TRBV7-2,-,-,CASSLRGRTGELFF,TGTGCCAGCAGCTTAAGGGGTAGAACCGGGGAGCTGTTTTTT
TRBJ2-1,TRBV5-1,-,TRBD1,CASSLAGTGTQYNEQFF,TGCGCCAGCAGCTTGGCCGGGACAGGGACCCAATACAATGAGCAGTTCTTC
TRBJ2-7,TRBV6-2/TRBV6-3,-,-,CASSYGTPSYEQYF,TGTGCCAGCAGTTACGGGACACCCTCCTACGAGCAGTACTTC
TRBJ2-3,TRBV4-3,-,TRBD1,CASSQESPGQGVTQYF,TGCGCCAGCAGCCAAGAATCCCCGGGACAGGGGGTTACGCAGTATTTT
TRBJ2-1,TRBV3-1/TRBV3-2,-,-,CASSQGSQELNEQFF,TGTGCCAGCAGCCAAGGATCCCAGGAGTTGAATGAGCAGTTCTTC
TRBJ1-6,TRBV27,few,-,CASKPSSSYNSPLHF,TGTGCCAGCAAGCCGTCCAGCTCCTATAATTCACCCCTCCACTTT
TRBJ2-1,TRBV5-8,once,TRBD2,CASSWALAGAGDEQFF,TGTGCCAGCAGCTGGGCCCTAGCGGGGGCCGGGGATGAGCAGTTCTTC
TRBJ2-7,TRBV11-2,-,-,CASSPARGGHEYEQYF,TGTGCCAGCAGCCCCGCCAGGGGGGGTCACGAGTACGAGCAGTACTTC
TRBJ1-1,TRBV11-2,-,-,CASRTVSTELGTEAFF,TGTGCCAGCAGGACGGTGTCGACGGAACTGGGCACTGAAGCTTTCTTT
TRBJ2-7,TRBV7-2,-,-,CASSPDGSYEQYF,TGTGCCAGCAGCCCGGACGGATCCTACGAGCAGTACTTC
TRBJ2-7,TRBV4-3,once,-,CASSQGLGRAYEQYF,TGCGCCAGCAGCCAAGGGCTAGGCAGGGCCTACGAGCAGTACTTC
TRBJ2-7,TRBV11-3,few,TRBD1,CASSLNPGGDYEQYF,TGTGCCAGCAGCTTAAATCCAGGGGGTGACTACGAGCAGTACTTC
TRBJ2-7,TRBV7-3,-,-,CASSPGAGGGEQYF,TGTGCCAGCAGCCCGGGGGCAGGGGGAGGGGAGCAGTACTTC
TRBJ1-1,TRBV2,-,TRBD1,CASSEQGARTEAFF,TGTGCCAGCAGTGAACAGGGGGCGCGGACTGAAGCTTTCTTT
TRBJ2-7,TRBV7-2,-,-,CASSLEAGSEQYF,TGTGCCAGCAGCTTAGAGGCAGGGTCCGAGCAGTACTTC
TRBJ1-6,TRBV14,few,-,CASSQGRDLSPLHF,TGTGCCAGCAGCCAAGGCCGGGACCTTTCACCCCTCCACTTT
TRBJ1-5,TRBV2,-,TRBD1,CASSVEQGAGQPQHF,TGTGCCAGCAGTGTTGAACAGGGGGCGGGTCAGCCCCAGCATTTT
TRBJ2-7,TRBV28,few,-,CASSLLGQIYEQYF,TGTGCCAGCAGTTTACTGGGACAAATCTACGAGCAGTACTTC
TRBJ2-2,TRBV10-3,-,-,CAISESTFTGELFF,TGTGCCATCAGTGAGTCGACCTTTACCGGGGAGCTGTTTTTT
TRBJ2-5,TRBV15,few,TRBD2,CATSRALAGGRETQYF,TGTGCCACCAGCAGAGCGTTAGCGGGGGGGCGAGAGACCCAGTACTTC
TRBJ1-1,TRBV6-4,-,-,CASSVPETREFEAFF,TGTGCCAGCAGTGTGCCTGAGACAAGAGAATTTGAAGCTTTCTTT
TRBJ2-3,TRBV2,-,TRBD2,CASSELTSAADTQYF,TGTGCCAGCAGTGAACTGACTAGCGCGGCAGATACGCAGTATTTT
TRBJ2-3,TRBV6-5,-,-,CASSLTGPRTDTQYF,TGTGCCAGCAGTTTGACAGGTCCTCGCACAGATACGCAGTATTTT
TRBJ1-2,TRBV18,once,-,CASSPDGGRDYGYTF,TGTGCCAGCTCACCGGACGGGGGGCGCGACTATGGCTACACCTTC
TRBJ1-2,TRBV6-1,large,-,CASSDGSGYTF,TGTGCCAGCAGTGATGGTTCCGGCTACACCTTC
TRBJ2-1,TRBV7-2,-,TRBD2,CASSALAGGFYNEQFF,TGTGCCAGCAGCGCTCTAGCGGGGGGGTTTTACAATGAGCAGTTCTTC
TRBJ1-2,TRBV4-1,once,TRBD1,CASSLTGTGSDYGYTF,TGCGCCAGCAGCCTTACCGGGACAGGGAGCGACTATGGCTACACCTTC
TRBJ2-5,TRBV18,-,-,CASSGRKETQYF,TGTGCCAGCTCCGGACGGAAAGAGACCCAGTACTTC
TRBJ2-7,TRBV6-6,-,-,CASSYIRGGEQYF,TGTGCCAGCAGTTACATCAGGGGTGGAGAGCAGTACTTC
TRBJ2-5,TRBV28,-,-,CASSLWVQETQYF,TGTGCCAGCAGTTTATGGGTTCAGGAGACCCAGTACTTC
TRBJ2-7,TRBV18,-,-,CASSASDTREQYF,TGTGCCAGCTCTGCAAGCGATACTCGCGAGCAGTACTTC
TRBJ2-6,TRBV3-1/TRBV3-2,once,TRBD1,CASSRTGVSSLSANVLTF,TGTGCCAGCAGTCGGACAGGAGTTAGTAGTTTGTCAGCCAACGTCCTGACTTTC
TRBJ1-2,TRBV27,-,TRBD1,CASKYGTGVLGRYTF,TGTGCCAGCAAGTACGGGACAGGGGTTCTCGGTCGCTACACCTTC
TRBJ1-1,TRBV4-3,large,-,CASSLDRASTEAFF,TGCGCCAGCAGCCTCGATCGTGCCTCCACTGAAGCTTTCTTT
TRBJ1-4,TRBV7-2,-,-,CASSRSPGSDEKLFF,TGTGCCAGCAGCCGTAGTCCGGGATCTGATGAAAAACTGTTTTTT
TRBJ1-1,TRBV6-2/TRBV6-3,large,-,CASSYTIDTEAFF,TGTGCCAGCAGTTACACGATAGATACTGAAGCTTTCTTT
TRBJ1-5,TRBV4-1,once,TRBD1,CASSQDIETGGSGQPQHF,TGCGCCAGCAGCCAAGATATTGAGACAGGGGGTTCGGGTCAGCCCCAGCATTTT
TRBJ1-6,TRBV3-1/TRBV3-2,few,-,CASSPRGRSYNSPLHF,TGTGCCAGCAGCCCACGGGGTCGTTCCTATAATTCACCCCTCCACTTT
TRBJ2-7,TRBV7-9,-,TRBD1,CASSSGQGHGDF,TGTGCCAGCAGCTCGGGACAGGGCCATGGGGACTTC
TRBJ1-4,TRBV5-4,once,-,CASSVGGGYEKLFF,TGTGCCAGCAGCGTCGGAGGTGGCTATGAAAAACTGTTTTTT
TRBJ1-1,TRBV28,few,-,CASRKNRNTEAFF,TGTGCCAGCAGAAAAAACAGGAACACTGAAGCTTTCTTT
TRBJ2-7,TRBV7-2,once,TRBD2,CASSPSGSSYEQYF,TGTGCCAGCAGCCCTAGCGGGAGCTCCTACGAGCAGTACTTC
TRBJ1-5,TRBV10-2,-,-,CASRGLNSNQPQHF,TGCGCCAGCAGGGGACTGAATAGCAATCAGCCCCAGCATTTT
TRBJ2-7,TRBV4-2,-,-,CASSHSDFYEQYF,TGTGCCAGCAGCCACTCGGATTTCTACGAGCAGTACTTC